Sequencing of this T cell receptor (beta chain) was carried out in a study of blood T cell repertoires in COVID-19. The overall study: T cells, B-cell-depleted T cells, or PBMCs provided the cDNA or gDNA that served as material.

Sequencing was performed with immunoSEQ multiplex PCR; in TCRdb, only in-frame clones are kept and a portion is missing. The repertoire holds tens of thousands of clones, with approximately 80% as singletons. The CDR3 is 15 amino acids. The germline V gene encodes CDR1 MNHNS and CDR2 SASEGT. The V and J ends lost 3 bases and 7 bases, in that order; junction bases with no gene match: 6. The chain combines TRBV6-1 with TRBJ1-6; 7 nucleotides line up with TRBD1. The sequenced sample consisted of peripheral blood. The clonotype comes from a woman aged 60-70 years with acute or convalescent COVID-19. The CDR3 is CASSDVQGQNSPLHF. The CDR3 DNA reads as TGTGCCAGCAGTGACGTACAGGGGCAAAATTCACCCCTCCACTTT.